What follows is one TCR beta chain and its context. The sample originates from a study of CXCR3-negative and CXCR3-positive naive CD8 T cells. The germline CDR1 and CDR2 sequences are SGDLS and YYNGEE. The CDR3 extends over 14 amino acids. The authors made the TRB cDNA libraries by 5' RACE using UMI labels. TCRdb reprocessed the 5' RACE reads and reports one entry per CDR3 protein, with no DNA. The sample totals 45,000 or so distinct CDR3 sequences. The source material was memory CD8+ T cells from blood. J is TRBJ2-7 and V is TRBV9; the D gene TCRdb calls, TRBD1, cannot be checked with no DNA. The clonotype was recovered from a human donor in good health. Some clones in this sample may be carry-over from other donors' samples. The CDR3 loop reads CASSVGQGANEQYF.